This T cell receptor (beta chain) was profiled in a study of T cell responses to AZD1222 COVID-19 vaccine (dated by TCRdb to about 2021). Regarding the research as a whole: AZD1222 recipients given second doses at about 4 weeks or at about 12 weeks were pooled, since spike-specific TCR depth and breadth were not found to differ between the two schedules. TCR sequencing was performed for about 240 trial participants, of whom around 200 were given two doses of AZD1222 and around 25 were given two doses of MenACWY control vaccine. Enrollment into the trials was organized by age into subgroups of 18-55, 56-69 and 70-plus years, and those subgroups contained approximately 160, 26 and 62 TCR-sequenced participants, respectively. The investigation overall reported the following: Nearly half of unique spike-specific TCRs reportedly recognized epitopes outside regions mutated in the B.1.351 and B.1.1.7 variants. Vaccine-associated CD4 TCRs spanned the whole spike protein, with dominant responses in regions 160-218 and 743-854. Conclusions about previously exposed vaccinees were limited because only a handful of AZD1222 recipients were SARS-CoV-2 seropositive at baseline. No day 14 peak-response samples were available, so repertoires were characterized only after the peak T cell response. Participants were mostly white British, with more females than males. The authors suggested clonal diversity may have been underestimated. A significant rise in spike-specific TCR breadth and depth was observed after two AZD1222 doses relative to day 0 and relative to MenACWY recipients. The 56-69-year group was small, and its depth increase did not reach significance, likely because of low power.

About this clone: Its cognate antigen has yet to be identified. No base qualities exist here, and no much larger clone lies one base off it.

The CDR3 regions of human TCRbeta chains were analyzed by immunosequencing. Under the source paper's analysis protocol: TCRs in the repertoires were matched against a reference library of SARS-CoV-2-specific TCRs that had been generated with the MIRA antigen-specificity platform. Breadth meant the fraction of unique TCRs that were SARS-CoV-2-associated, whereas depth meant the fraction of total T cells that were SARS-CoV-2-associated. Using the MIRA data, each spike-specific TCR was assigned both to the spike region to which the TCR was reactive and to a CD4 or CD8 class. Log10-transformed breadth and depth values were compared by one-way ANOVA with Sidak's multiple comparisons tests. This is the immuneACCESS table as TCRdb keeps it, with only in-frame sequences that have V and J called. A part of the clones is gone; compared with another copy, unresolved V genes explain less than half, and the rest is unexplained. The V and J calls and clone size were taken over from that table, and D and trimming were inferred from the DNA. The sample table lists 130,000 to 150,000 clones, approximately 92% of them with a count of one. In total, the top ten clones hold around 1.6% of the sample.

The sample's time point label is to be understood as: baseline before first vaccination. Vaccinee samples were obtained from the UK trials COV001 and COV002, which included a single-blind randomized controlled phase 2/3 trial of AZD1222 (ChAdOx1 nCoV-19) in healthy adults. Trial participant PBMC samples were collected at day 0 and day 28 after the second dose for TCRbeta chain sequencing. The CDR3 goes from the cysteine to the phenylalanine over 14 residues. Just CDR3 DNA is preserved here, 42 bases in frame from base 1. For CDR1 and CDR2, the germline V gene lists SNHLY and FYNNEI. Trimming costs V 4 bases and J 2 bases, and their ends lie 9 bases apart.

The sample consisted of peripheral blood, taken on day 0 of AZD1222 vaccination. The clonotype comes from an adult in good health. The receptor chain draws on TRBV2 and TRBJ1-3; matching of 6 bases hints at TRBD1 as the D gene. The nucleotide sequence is TGTGCCAGCAGTGGGGGGCTGGCTGGAAACACCATATATTTT. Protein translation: CASSGGLAGNTIYF.